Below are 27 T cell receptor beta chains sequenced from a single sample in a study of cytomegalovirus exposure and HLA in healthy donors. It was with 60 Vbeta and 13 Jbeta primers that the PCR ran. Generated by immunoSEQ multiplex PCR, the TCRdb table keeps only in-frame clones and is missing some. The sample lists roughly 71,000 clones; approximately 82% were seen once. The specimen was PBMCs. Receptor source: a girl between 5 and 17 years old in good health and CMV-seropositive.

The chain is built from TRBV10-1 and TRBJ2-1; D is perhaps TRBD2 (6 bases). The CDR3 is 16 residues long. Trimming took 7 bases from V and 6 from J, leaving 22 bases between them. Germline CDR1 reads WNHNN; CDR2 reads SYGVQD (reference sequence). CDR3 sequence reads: CASTGEGFSPVNEQFF. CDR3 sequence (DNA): TGCGCCAGCACGGGGGAAGGTTTTTCCCCCGTCAATGAGCAGTTCTTC.

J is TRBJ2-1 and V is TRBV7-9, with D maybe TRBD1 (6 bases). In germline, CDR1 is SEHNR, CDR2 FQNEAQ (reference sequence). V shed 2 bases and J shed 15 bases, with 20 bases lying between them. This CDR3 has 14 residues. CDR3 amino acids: CASSLLTDSSRRFF. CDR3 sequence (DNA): TGTGCCAGCAGCTTACTAACGGACAGCTCACGCAGGTTCTTC. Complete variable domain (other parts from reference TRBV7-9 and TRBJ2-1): DTGVSQNPRHKITKRGQNVTFRCDPISEHNRLYWYRQTLGQGPEFLTYFQNEAQLEKSRLLSDRFSAERPKGSFSTLEIQRTEQGDSAMYLCASSLLTDSSRRFFGPGTRLTVL.

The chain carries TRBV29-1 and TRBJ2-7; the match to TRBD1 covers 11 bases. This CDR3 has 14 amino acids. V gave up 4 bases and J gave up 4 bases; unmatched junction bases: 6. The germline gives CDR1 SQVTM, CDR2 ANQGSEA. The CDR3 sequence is CSVVRGTGGYEQYF. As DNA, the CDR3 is TGCAGCGTTGTGCGCGGGACAGGGGGTTACGAGCAGTACTTC.

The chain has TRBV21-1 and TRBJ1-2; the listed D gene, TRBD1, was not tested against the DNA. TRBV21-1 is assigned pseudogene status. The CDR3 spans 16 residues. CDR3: CASSKAGQGAKAGYTF. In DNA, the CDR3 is TGTGCCAGCAGCAAAGCAGGACAGGGGGCTAAGGCTGGCTACACCTTC.

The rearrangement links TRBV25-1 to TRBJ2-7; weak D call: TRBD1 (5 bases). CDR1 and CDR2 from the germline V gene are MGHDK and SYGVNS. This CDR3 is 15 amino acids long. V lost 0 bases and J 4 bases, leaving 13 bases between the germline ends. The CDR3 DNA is TGTGCCAGCAGTGAATATATGGGGCGATTGTACGAGCAGTACTTC. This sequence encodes CASSEYMGRLYEQYF.

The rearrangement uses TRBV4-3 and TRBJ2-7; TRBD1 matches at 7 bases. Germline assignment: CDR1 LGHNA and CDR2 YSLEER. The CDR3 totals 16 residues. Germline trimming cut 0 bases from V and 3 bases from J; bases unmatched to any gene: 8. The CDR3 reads CASSQDLDRAGYEQYF. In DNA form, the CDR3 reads TGCGCCAGCAGCCAAGATCTAGACAGGGCTGGCTACGAGCAGTACTTC.

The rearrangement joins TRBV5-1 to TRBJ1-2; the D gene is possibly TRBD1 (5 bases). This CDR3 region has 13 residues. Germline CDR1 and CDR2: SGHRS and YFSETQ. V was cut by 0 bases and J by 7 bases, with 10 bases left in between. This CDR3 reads CASSLDGGGGYTF. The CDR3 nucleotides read TGCGCCAGCAGCTTGGACGGGGGGGGTGGCTACACCTTC.

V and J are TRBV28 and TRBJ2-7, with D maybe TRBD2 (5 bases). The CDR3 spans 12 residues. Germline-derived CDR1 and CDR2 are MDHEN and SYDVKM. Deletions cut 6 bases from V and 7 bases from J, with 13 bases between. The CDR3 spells CASSSLTGEQYF. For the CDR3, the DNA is TGTGCCAGCAGCTCCTTGACGGGGGAGCAGTACTTC.

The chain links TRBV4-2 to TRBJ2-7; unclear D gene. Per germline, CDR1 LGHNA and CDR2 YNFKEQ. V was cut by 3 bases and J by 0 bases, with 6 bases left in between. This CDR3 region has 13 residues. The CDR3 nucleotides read TGTGCCAGCAGCCAGGCAGACTCCTACGAGCAGTACTTC. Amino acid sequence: CASSQADSYEQYF.

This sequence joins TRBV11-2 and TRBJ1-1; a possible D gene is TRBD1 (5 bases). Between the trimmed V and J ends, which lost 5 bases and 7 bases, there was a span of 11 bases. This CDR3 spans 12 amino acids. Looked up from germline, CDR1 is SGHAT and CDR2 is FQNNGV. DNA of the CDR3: TGTGCCAGCAGCCCACGACAGTTTGAAGCTTTCTTT. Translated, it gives CASSPRQFEAFF.

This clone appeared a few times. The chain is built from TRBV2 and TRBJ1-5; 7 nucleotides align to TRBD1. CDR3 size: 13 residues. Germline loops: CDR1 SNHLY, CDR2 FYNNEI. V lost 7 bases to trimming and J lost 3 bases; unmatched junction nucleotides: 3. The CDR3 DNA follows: TGTGCCAGCACGGGACAGAACAATCAGCCCCAGCATTTT. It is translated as CASTGQNNQPQHF.

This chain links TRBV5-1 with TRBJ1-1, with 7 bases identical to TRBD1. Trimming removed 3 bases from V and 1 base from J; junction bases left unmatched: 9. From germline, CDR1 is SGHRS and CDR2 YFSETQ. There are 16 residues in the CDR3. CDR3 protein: CASSYLMTGQNTEAFF. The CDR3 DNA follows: TGCGCCAGCAGCTACCTGATGACAGGGCAGAACACTGAAGCTTTCTTT.

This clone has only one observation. The CDR3 spells CASSLQFAGANVLTF. CDR3 DNA: TGCGCCAGCAGCCTACAATTCGCTGGGGCCAACGTCCTGACTTTC. The chain couples TRBV4-3 to TRBJ2-6; no reliable D call. The V end lost 4 bases, the J end lost 2 bases, and 9 bases lay between the germline ends. Germline-derived CDR1 and CDR2 are LGHNA and YSLEER. The CDR3 consists of 15 residues.

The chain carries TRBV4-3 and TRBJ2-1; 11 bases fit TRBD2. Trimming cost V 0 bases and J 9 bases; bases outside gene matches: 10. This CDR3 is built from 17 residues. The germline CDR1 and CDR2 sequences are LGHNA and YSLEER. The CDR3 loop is CASSQDSEGLAVGEQFF. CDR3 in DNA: TGCGCCAGCAGCCAAGATAGTGAGGGACTAGCGGTTGGTGAGCAGTTCTTC.

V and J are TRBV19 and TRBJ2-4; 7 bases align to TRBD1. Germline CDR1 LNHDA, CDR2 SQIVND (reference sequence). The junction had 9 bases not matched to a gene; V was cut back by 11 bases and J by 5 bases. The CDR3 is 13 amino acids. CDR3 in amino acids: CAVGGTAQNIQYF. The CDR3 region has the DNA TGTGCCGTAGGGGGCACGGCCCAAAACATTCAGTACTTC.

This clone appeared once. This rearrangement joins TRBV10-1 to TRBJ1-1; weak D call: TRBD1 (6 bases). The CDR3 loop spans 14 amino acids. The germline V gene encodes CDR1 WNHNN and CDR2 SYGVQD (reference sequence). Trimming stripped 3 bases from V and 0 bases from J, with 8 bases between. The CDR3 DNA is TGCGCCAGCAGTGATGGACAGCTGAACACTGAAGCTTTCTTT. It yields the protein CASSDGQLNTEAFF.

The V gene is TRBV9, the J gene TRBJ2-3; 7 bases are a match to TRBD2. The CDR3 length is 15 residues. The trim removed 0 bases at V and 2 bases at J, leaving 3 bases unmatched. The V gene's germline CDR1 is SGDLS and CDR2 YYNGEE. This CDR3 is CASSVAGGYTDTQYF. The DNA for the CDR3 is TGTGCCAGCAGCGTAGCGGGGGGTTACACAGATACGCAGTATTTT.

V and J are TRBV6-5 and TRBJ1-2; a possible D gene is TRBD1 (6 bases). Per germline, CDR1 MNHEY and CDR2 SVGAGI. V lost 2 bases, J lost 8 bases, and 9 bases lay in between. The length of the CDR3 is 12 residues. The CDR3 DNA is TGTGCCAGCAGTTACGGCAGGGGAGGCTACACCTTC. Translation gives CASSYGRGGYTF.

The CDR3 coding sequence is TGTGCCAGCAGTTTGGGCCGGTATAATTCACCCCTCCACTTT. It codes for CASSLGRYNSPLHF. V usage is TRBV28 and J usage is TRBJ1-6; D is unresolved. This CDR3 has 14 amino acids. Trimming stripped 3 bases from V and 4 bases from J, with 7 bases between. CDR1 is MDHEN and CDR2 is SYDVKM in the germline V gene.

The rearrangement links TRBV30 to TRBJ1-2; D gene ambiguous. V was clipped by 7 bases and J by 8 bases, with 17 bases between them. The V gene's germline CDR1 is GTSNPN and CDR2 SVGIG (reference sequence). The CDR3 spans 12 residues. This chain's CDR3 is CASRSDRGGYTF. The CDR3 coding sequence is TGTGCCTCCCGTTCCGACCGGGGAGGCTACACCTTC.

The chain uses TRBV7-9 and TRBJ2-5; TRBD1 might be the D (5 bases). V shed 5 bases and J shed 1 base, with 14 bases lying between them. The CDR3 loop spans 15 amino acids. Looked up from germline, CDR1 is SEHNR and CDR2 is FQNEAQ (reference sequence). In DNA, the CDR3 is TGTGCCAGCAGCCATTCCAGGGAATCCCAAGAGACCCAGTACTTC. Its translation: CASSHSRESQETQYF. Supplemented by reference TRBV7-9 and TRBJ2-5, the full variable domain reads DTGVSQNPRHKITKRGQNVTFRCDPISEHNRLYWYRQTLGQGPEFLTYFQNEAQLEKSRLLSDRFSAERPKGSFSTLEIQRTEQGDSAMYLCASSHSRESQETQYFGPGTRLLVL.

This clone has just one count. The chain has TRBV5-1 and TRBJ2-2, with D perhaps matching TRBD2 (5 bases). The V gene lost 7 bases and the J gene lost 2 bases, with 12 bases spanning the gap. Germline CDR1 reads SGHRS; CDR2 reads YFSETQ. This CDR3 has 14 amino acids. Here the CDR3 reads CASSSRTNTGELFF. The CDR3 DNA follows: TGCGCCAGCTCCAGCCGGACTAACACCGGGGAGCTGTTTTTT.

Here the CDR3 DNA reads TGTGCCAGCAGCTTAATACCTTCGGCCGGGGAGCTGTTTTTT. Amino acid sequence: CASSLIPSAGELFF. The J gene is TRBJ2-2, the V gene TRBV11-1; D call uncertain. V lost 2 bases and J lost 6, with 10 bases in between. From germline, CDR1 is SGHAT and CDR2 FQDESV (reference sequence). This CDR3 spans 14 amino acids.

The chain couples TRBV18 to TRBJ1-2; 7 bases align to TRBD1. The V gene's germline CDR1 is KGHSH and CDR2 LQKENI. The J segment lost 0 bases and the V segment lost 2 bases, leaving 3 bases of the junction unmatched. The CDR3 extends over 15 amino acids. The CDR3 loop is CASSPVTGANYGYTF. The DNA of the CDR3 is TGTGCCAGCTCACCAGTCACAGGGGCTAACTATGGCTACACCTTC.

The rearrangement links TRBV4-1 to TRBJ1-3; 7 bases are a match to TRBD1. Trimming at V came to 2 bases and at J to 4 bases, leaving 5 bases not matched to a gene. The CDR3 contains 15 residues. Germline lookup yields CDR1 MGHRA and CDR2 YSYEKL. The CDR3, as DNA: TGCGCCAGCAGCCAATTACAGGGGAGCGGAAACACCATATATTTT. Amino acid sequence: CASSQLQGSGNTIYF.

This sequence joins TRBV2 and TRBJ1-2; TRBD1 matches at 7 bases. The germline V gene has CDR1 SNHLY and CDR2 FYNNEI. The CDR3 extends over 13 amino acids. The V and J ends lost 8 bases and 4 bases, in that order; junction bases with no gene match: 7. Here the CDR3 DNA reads TGTGCCAGCCGGCAGGGGGGAGTCTATGGCTACACCTTC. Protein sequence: CASRQGGVYGYTF.

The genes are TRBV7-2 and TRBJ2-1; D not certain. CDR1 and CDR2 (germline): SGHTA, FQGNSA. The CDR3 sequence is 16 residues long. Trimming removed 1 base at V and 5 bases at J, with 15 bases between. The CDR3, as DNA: TGTGCCAGCAGCTTAGGCGGCACCCTTCGGGACAATGAGCAGTTCTTC. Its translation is CASSLGGTLRDNEQFF.